In its sample, the clone carrying this T cell receptor beta chain is medium-sized. Sequenced by immunoSEQ multiplex PCR; TCRdb stores in-frame clones only, minus some. In the table there are 55,000 to 85,000 clones, around 92% of which are singletons. This record comes from a study of control samples from healthy donors and cancer patients. This CDR3 spans 15 amino acids. V was shortened by 5 bases and J by 3 bases, with 13 bases between the two germline ends. Germline-derived CDR1 and CDR2 are MNHEY and SMNVEV (reference sequence). This clonotype was sampled from a man aged 55 to 69 with lung cancer. The V gene is TRBV27, the J gene TRBJ2-2, with D uncertain. Sequencing used PBMCs. Here the CDR3 reads CASSISQFYTGELFF. CDR3 DNA sequence: TGTGCCAGCAGTATAAGCCAGTTCTACACCGGGGAGCTGTTTTTT.